The source of this T cell receptor (beta chain) is a study of shared clonotypes between healthy human individuals. As concerns this clone: Its antigen remains unknown.

Genomic DNA of each subset was evenly split across several immunoSEQ plates. TCRdb's copy holds only in-frame clones and misses some; the assay was immunoSEQ multiplex PCR. The sample lists a few hundred thousand clones; over 70% were seen once. This CDR3 has 15 amino acids. Germline CDR1 LNHDA, CDR2 SQIVND (reference sequence). V was cut by 4 bases and J by 0 bases, with 10 bases left in between. Study-wide points: Sequencing depth was predicted to influence how clonotypes are shared among donors. The sole specimen, blood, was sampled, and tissue repertoires likely differ.

The source is a man between 25 and 39 years old in good health. The sequenced material came from memory CD4+ T cells sorted from blood. The subset is: CD45RA-negative fraction. This chain uses TRBV19 with TRBJ2-1; D is uncertain. CDR3 nucleotides: TGTGCCAGTAGTAACTCGAGGAGCTCCTACAATGAGCAGTTCTTC. Amino acid sequence: CASSNSRSSYNEQFF. The whole variable domain, remainder taken from reference TRBV19 and TRBJ2-1, is DGGITQSPKYLFRKEGQNVTLSCEQNLNHDAMYWYRQDPGQGLRLIYYSQIVNDFQKGDIAEGYSVSREKKESFPLTVTSAQKNPTAFYLCASSNSRSSYNEQFFGPGTRLTVL.